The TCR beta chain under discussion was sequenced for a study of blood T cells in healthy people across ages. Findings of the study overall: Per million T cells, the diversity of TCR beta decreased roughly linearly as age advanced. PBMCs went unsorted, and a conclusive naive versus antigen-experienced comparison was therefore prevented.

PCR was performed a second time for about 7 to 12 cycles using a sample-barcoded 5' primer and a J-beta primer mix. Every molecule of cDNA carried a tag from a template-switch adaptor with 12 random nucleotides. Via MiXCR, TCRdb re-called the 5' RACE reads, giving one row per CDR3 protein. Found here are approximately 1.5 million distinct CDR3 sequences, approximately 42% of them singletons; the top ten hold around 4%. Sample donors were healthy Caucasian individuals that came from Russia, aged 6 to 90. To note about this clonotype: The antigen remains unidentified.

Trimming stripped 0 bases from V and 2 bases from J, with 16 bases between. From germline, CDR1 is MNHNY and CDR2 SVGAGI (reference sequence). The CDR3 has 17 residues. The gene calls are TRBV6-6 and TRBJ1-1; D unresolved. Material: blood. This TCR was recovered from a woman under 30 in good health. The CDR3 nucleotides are TGTGCCAGCAGTTACTCGGGGTTGGGATTAGCTAACACTGAAGCTTTCTTT. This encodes CASSYSGLGLANTEAFF.